This T cell receptor beta chain emerged from a study of T cell responses to AZD1222 COVID-19 vaccine. Notes on the study in general: White British donors predominated, females outnumbered males, and clonal diversity was possibly underestimated.

Libraries were prepared by immunoSEQ multiplex PCR; TCRdb keeps only in-frame clonotypes and omits some of them. The sample carries 95,000 to 150,000 clones, 92% recorded once. V dropped 4 bases and J dropped 7 bases, with 20 bases sitting between them. Germline V gives CDR1 SGHVS, CDR2 FQNEAQ. There are 15 residues in the CDR3. On this clone: Its antigen is still unknown.

The TCR was taken from an adult in good health. This sample comprised peripheral blood, obtained on day 0 of AZD1222 vaccination. The chain combines TRBV7-8 with TRBJ2-7; D possibly uses TRBD1 or TRBD2 (5 bases each). This CDR3 reads CASSSLRVGGLEQYF. CDR3 nucleotides: TGTGCCAGCAGCTCGCTCAGGGTTGGAGGTCTTGAGCAGTACTTC.